This paragraph covers one T cell receptor (beta chain) sequence. The antigen is not known. TCRdb's copy holds only in-frame clones and misses some; the assay was immunoSEQ multiplex PCR. The sample records approximately 340,000 clones, 67% being singletons. The data were taken from a study of cytotoxic CD8 clonotypes in ibrutinib-treated CLL. Points from the study as a whole: Clonality rose at ibrutinib response, held steady in sustained remission, and fell toward baseline at progression. Shared public clonotypes were rare, and on treatment they either got smaller or stayed the same.

This CDR3 contains 14 residues. Germline trimming cut 5 bases from V and 4 bases from J; bases unmatched to any gene: 8. The germline V gene has CDR1 SGHRS and CDR2 YFSETQ. This TCR was sampled from a human donor with chronic lymphocytic leukemia. The chain couples TRBV5-1 to TRBJ1-2; TRBD1 matches 7 bases. This specimen was PBMCs, taken after 36 months of ibrutinib treatment. The CDR3 sequence: CASRTGAFGYGYTF. DNA of the CDR3: TGCGCCAGCAGAACAGGGGCTTTCGGCTATGGCTACACCTTC.